Shown below are 10 T cell receptor beta chains from a single sample sequenced in a study of cytomegalovirus exposure and HLA in healthy donors. It was with 60 Vbeta and 13 Jbeta primers that the PCR ran. This table comes from immunoSEQ multiplex PCR, and its TCRdb copy is limited to in-frame clones, with some not included. The sample lists 60,000 or so clones, approximately 80% seen once, with more than 2.5% in the top ten. Sequences were obtained from PBMCs. The receptors derive from a female donor in good health and CMV-seronegative.

The chain combines TRBV2 with TRBJ1-1; 7 bases fit TRBD1. V lost 3 bases to trimming and J lost 0 bases; unmatched junction nucleotides: 10. Germline loops: CDR1 SNHLY, CDR2 FYNNEI. This CDR3 region has 17 residues. CDR3 nucleotides: TGTGCCAGCAGTGACCCAAGGACAGGCAATATGAACACTGAAGCTTTCTTT. Amino acid sequence: CASSDPRTGNMNTEAFF.

There are a few counts of this clone. The CDR3 nucleotides read TGTGCCAGCAGTTTTTTGGGAGTTGGCGATTGGGATACGCAGTATTTT. This encodes CASSFLGVGDWDTQYF. This rearrangement joins TRBV27 to TRBJ2-3, with D possibly TRBD2 on 5 matching bases. Germline CDR1 reads MNHEY; CDR2 reads SMNVEV (reference sequence). The CDR3 has 16 amino acids. V was clipped by 3 bases and J by 6 bases, with 19 bases between them.

The chain recombines TRBV27 with TRBJ2-2; TRBD1 agrees at 8 bases. Per germline, CDR1 MNHEY and CDR2 SMNVEV (reference sequence). The trim removed 6 bases at V and 6 bases at J, leaving 9 bases unmatched. The CDR3 is 15 amino acids. This chain's CDR3 is CASSRGQGWAGELFF. DNA for the CDR3: TGTGCCAGCAGCCGCGGACAGGGCTGGGCCGGGGAGCTGTTTTTT.

A few counts support this clone. The chain uses TRBV7-2 and TRBJ1-4, with D tentatively TRBD1 (6 bases). V dropped 5 bases and J dropped 11 bases, with 18 bases sitting between them. The germline CDR1 and CDR2 sequences are SGHTA and FQGNSA. This CDR3 is built from 14 residues. The CDR3 is CASSTGTPLEKLFF. The CDR3 DNA reads as TGTGCCAGCAGCACCGGGACACCCCTTGAGAAACTGTTTTTT.

The chain has TRBV7-7 and TRBJ2-7; 9 bases map to TRBD1. The CDR3 extends over 15 amino acids. Germline V gene sequence: CDR1 SSHAT, CDR2 FNYEAQ (reference sequence). The J segment lost 0 bases and the V segment lost 5 bases, leaving 5 bases of the junction unmatched. This CDR3 is CASSPGTGRSYEQYF. CDR3 sequence (DNA): TGTGCCAGCAGCCCCGGGACAGGGCGCTCCTACGAGCAGTACTTC.

The chain carries TRBV28 and TRBJ2-5; D perhaps matches TRBD2 (6 bases). Germline V gives CDR1 MDHEN, CDR2 SYDVKM. This CDR3 has 16 amino acids. V lost 4 bases, J lost 4 bases, and 19 bases lay in between. CDR3 region: CASSSEGKTGVETQYF. The CDR3 coding sequence is TGTGCCAGCAGTTCGGAGGGGAAAACGGGAGTAGAGACCCAGTACTTC.

The V call is TRBV7-3, the J call TRBJ2-3; 7 positions agree with TRBD2. After removal of 1 base from V and 3 bases from J, the junction contained 4 bases not matched to a gene. CDR3 length: 15 amino acids. CDR1 SGHTA and CDR2 FQGTGA come from the germline V gene. CDR3 protein: CASSLRLSGTDTQYF. The CDR3 bases are TGTGCCAGCAGCTTAAGACTTAGCGGGACAGATACGCAGTATTTT.

The genes are TRBV6-5 and TRBJ1-4, with TRBD1 identical over 7 bases. Per germline, CDR1 MNHEY and CDR2 SVGAGI. Trimming removed 6 bases from V and 8 bases from J; junction bases left unmatched: 12. This CDR3 comprises 15 residues. This chain's CDR3 is CASRRIQGRGEKLFF. CDR3 coding DNA: TGTGCCAGCAGACGAATACAGGGCAGGGGGGAAAAACTGTTTTTT.

This chain links TRBV19 with TRBJ2-5; 7 bases are shared with TRBD1. The CDR3 is 13 amino acids. The V gene's germline CDR1 is LNHDA and CDR2 SQIVND (reference sequence). V was pared by 4 bases and J by 5 bases, with 4 bases of the junction left unmatched. The CDR3, as DNA: TGTGCCAGTAGTAAGGGGGCGCGGGAGACCCAGTACTTC. Amino acid sequence: CASSKGARETQYF.

The rearrangement uses TRBV5-1 and TRBJ2-3, with a tentative D call TRBD2 (6 bases). This CDR3 comprises 17 residues. V was cut by 0 bases and J by 5 bases, with 19 bases left in between. CDR1 is SGHRS and CDR2 is YFSETQ in the germline V gene. The CDR3: CASSLVGGDGPKDTQYF. For the CDR3, the DNA is TGCGCCAGCAGCTTGGTCGGGGGAGACGGTCCCAAAGATACGCAGTATTTT.